This is a list of T cell receptor beta chains from one sample in a study of blood T cell repertoires in COVID-19. Profiled with immunoSEQ multiplex PCR; TCRdb holds only in-frame clones, not every one. Here the sample spans roughly 200,000 clones, approximately 85% being singletons. The sequenced sample was peripheral blood. The receptor set was obtained from a man aged 60 to 75 with acute or convalescent COVID-19. CDR3s include the opening cysteine and the closing phenylalanine or tryptophan. The D gene is left open where the match is weak. Rows may omit the clone size; those that give it use once, few, many or a size class.

j_call d_call clone_size cdr3_length v_call cdr3_nt cdr3_aa
TRBJ2-7 NA NA 14 TRBV19 TGTGCCAGTAGTATAAGCGGTCCTTCCTACGAGCAGTACTTC CASSISGPSYEQYF
TRBJ2-2 NA few 19 TRBV9 TGTGCCAGCAGCGCTACGTCCTCGTGGGGCGCTCTGAACACCGGGGAGCTGTTTTTT CASSATSSWGALNTGELFF
TRBJ2-7 NA few 13 TRBV6-5 TGTGCCAGCAGTTACAAAATCGGCTACGAGCAGTACTTC CASSYKIGYEQYF
TRBJ2-3 TRBD1 NA 14 TRBV9 TGTGCCAGCAGCGTTGGGACAGGGTTAGATACGCAGTATTTT CASSVGTGLDTQYF
TRBJ2-5 TRBD1 NA 14 TRBV25-1 TGTGCCAGCACTCGTGGAGGGACAGGCAAGACCCAGTACTTC CASTRGGTGKTQYF
TRBJ2-3 NA NA 11 TRBV12-3/TRBV12-4 TGTGCCAGCAGTTGGGGGGAGGCGCAGTATTTT CASSWGEAQYF
TRBJ2-7 TRBD2 NA 14 TRBV15 TGTGCCACCAGCCCGGAGCGGGGTTCCTACGAGCAGTACTTC CATSPERGSYEQYF
TRBJ2-3 NA NA 16 TRBV7-9 TGTGCCAGCAGCTTAGCGCAAGGCGGCAGCACAGATACGCAGTATTTT CASSLAQGGSTDTQYF
TRBJ2-7 TRBD1 NA 15 TRBV18 TGTGCCAGCTCAGTTGGACAGGCTGGTTTGGGCGAGCAGTACTTC CASSVGQAGLGEQYF
TRBJ2-1 NA NA 13 TRBV6-5 TGTGCCAGCACCCGAGGACTTTACAATGAGCAGTTCTTC CASTRGLYNEQFF
TRBJ2-3 TRBD1 NA 14 TRBV5-4 TGTGCCAGCAGCTCGGGACAGCAGACAGATACGCAGTATTTT CASSSGQQTDTQYF
TRBJ2-7 TRBD2 NA 16 TRBV5-1 TGCGCCAGCAGCTTGGGACTAGCGGGAGGAATCCACGAGCAGTACTTC CASSLGLAGGIHEQYF
TRBJ2-5 NA NA 15 TRBV3-1/TRBV3-2 TGTGCCAGCAGCCAAGAGCCAGGGGTGAGAGAGACCCAGTACTTC CASSQEPGVRETQYF
TRBJ2-1 TRBD2 NA 17 TRBV5-1 TGCGCCAGCAGCCGGAGGGTGGCTAGCGGGGTCTACAATGAGCAGTTCTTC CASSRRVASGVYNEQFF
TRBJ2-5 NA NA 12 TRBV21-1 TGTGCCACCCAGGGGCCGCTAGAGACCCAGTACTTC CATQGPLETQYF
TRBJ1-2 TRBD1 few 15 TRBV9 TGTGCCAGCAGCGCCGGGACAGGGTGGGACTATGGCTACACCTTC CASSAGTGWDYGYTF
TRBJ2-1 NA NA 13 TRBV27 TGTGCCAGCAGTCTACGGTCCTTCAATGAGCAGTTCTTC CASSLRSFNEQFF
TRBJ2-5 TRBD2 NA 16 TRBV5-1 TGCGCCAGCAGCTTGTACTTACGGGAGGGCCAAGAGACCCAGTACTTC CASSLYLREGQETQYF
TRBJ2-3 TRBD2 NA 17 TRBV3-1/TRBV3-2 TGTGCCAGCAGCCAAGATAAAGGAGGGAGGGCCTCGGATACGCAGTATTTT CASSQDKGGRASDTQYF
TRBJ2-7 NA NA 14 TRBV3-1/TRBV3-2 TGTGCCAGCACCCCCCTGGCTAGCTCCTACGAGCAGTACTTC CASTPLASSYEQYF
TRBJ2-7 NA NA 12 TRBV18 TGTGCCAGCTCACCCAACTCCTACGAGCAGTACTTC CASSPNSYEQYF
TRBJ1-1 TRBD1 NA 17 TRBV5-1 TGCGCCAGCAGCTTGGTTGGTGCAGGGGGCTTGGACACTGAAGCTTTCTTT CASSLVGAGGLDTEAFF
TRBJ2-7 NA NA 13 TRBV7-3 TGTGCCAGCAGCTTAACCCTTAGAGGGGAGCAGTACTTC CASSLTLRGEQYF
TRBJ2-3 NA NA 16 TRBV6-5 TGTGCCAGCAGTTCACCGCGCTCCTCTAGCACAGATACGCAGTATTTT CASSSPRSSSTDTQYF
TRBJ1-6 NA NA 15 TRBV18 TGTGCCAGCTCACTAAGCCGGGACTCTAATTCACCCCTCCACTTT CASSLSRDSNSPLHF
TRBJ2-7 TRBD1 NA 19 TRBV6-2/TRBV6-3 TGTGCCAGCAGTTTGGAGGGAAGTCCAGGGGGCACCCTCTCCTACGAGCAGTACTTC CASSLEGSPGGTLSYEQYF
TRBJ1-1 TRBD1 NA 15 TRBV19 TGTGCCAGTAGTATAAAGGGACAGGGGACCTTCGAAGCTTTCTTT CASSIKGQGTFEAFF
TRBJ2-7 TRBD1 NA 15 TRBV28 TGTGCCAGCATCGATAGGGGACAGGGACCCTACGAGCAGTACTTC CASIDRGQGPYEQYF
TRBJ2-7 TRBD1 few 14 TRBV7-8 TGTGCCAGCAGCACCCGGACAGGAACCTACGAGCAGTACTTC CASSTRTGTYEQYF
TRBJ1-1 NA NA 15 TRBV4-1 TGCGCCAGCAGCCTGGGGTACGGCGGGGGGACTGAAGCTTTCTTT CASSLGYGGGTEAFF
TRBJ1-5 NA NA 16 TRBV28 TGTGCCAGCAGCCCTAAACAGGGTGGGCGCAATCAGCCCCAGCATTTT CASSPKQGGRNQPQHF
TRBJ1-2 NA NA 14 TRBV6-2/TRBV6-3 TGTGCCAGCAGTTACGAGACACAGGATATGGGCTACACCTTC CASSYETQDMGYTF
TRBJ1-2 NA NA 14 TRBV7-9 TGTGCCAGCAGCCGGGGGGCGGCGGTCTATGGCTACACCTTC CASSRGAAVYGYTF
TRBJ2-5 TRBD1 NA 14 TRBV27 TGTGCCAGCACCACGCGGACAGGGGAAGAGACCCAGTACTTC CASTTRTGEETQYF
TRBJ1-3 NA NA 17 TRBV7-2 TGTGCCAGCAGCTTAGTTTACAGAGTAGACTCTGGAAACACCATATATTTT CASSLVYRVDSGNTIYF
TRBJ2-2 TRBD1 NA 14 TRBV6-5 TGTGCCAGCAGGCGGGCAGGGGGCTCCGGGGAGCTGTTTTTT CASRRAGGSGELFF
TRBJ2-7 NA NA 14 TRBV28 TGTGCCAGCAGCTATACCGGGACATCCTACGAGCAGTACTTC CASSYTGTSYEQYF
TRBJ2-7 TRBD2 NA 15 TRBV5-1 TGCGCCAGCAGCTTAGCGGGAGGAAGGTCCTACGAGCAGTACTTC CASSLAGGRSYEQYF
TRBJ1-2 NA NA 14 TRBV2 TGTGCCAGCAGACCCCCCCGGGGGGCCCATGGCTACACCTTC CASRPPRGAHGYTF
TRBJ2-3 TRBD2 NA 16 TRBV3-1/TRBV3-2 TGTGCCAGCAGCCCCCTCAGCGGGAGGGAGCCAGATACGCAGTATTTT CASSPLSGREPDTQYF
TRBJ2-2 TRBD2 NA 15 TRBV5-4 TGTGCCAGCAGCGCCCTAGCGGGGGCCGCCGGGGAGCTGTTTTTT CASSALAGAAGELFF
TRBJ2-1 TRBD2 NA 15 TRBV4-2 TGTGCCAGCAGCCAAGTCGGGGAGGGCCTAAATGAGCAGTTCTTC CASSQVGEGLNEQFF
TRBJ2-3 NA NA 15 TRBV6-1 TGTGCCAGCAGTGAAAGGGCAGGGCGCACAGATACGCAGTATTTT CASSERAGRTDTQYF
TRBJ2-1 NA NA 16 TRBV12-5 TGTGCTAGTGGTTTGGTACTTGGGCTTGGTGGCAATGAGCAGTTCTTC CASGLVLGLGGNEQFF
TRBJ2-2 TRBD2 NA 20 TRBV13 TGTGCCAGCAGCCGCAACGGACTAGCGGGCTCAGGAGGGGACACCGGGGAGCTGTTTTTT CASSRNGLAGSGGDTGELFF
TRBJ2-7 NA NA 14 TRBV25-1 TGTGCCAGCAGTGGGGGAGAGAGCTCCTACGAGCAGTACTTC CASSGGESSYEQYF
TRBJ2-2 TRBD1 NA 15 TRBV27 TGTGCCAGCAGTGGGACAGCAACAAAGTCCGGGGAGCTGTTTTTT CASSGTATKSGELFF
TRBJ2-6 TRBD1 NA 15 TRBV28 TGTGCCAGCAGCCGACAGGGGACTGGGGCCAACGTCCTGACTTTC CASSRQGTGANVLTF
TRBJ1-3 NA once 14 TRBV28 TGTGCCACCCGACGAGACAGCTCTGGAAACACCATATATTTT CATRRDSSGNTIYF
TRBJ2-7 NA NA 13 TRBV19 TGTGCCAGTAGTTATGACACAAACTACGAGCAGTACTTC CASSYDTNYEQYF
TRBJ1-2 TRBD1 NA 15 TRBV6-4 TGTGCCAGCAGTGACTCGGGGACAGGGGGCCATGGCTACACCTTC CASSDSGTGGHGYTF
TRBJ1-6 NA NA 14 TRBV7-2 TGTGCCAGCAGCTTACAGGGGTTCGGGTCACCCCTCCACTTT CASSLQGFGSPLHF
TRBJ2-2 NA NA 15 TRBV5-4 TGTGCCAGCAGCGAGGACGGGAAGGTCACCGGGGAGCTGTTTTTT CASSEDGKVTGELFF